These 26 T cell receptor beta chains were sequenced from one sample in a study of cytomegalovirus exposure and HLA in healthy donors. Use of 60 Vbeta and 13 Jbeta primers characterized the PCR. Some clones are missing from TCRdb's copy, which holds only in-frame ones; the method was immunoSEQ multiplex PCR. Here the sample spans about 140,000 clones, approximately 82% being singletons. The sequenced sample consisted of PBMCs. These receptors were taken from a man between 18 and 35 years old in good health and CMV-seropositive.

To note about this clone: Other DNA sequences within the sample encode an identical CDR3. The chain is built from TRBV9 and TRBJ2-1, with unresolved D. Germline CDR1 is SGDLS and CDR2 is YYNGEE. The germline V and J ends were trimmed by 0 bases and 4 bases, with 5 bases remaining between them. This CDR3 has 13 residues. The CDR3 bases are TGTGCCAGCAGCGTAGGCAGTTACAATGAGCAGTTCTTC. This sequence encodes CASSVGSYNEQFF.

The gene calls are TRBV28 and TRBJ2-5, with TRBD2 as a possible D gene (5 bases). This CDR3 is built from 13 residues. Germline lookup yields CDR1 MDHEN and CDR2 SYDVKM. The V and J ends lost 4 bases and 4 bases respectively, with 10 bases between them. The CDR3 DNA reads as TGTGCCAGCAGTTGGGGAGTGGGAGAGACCCAGTACTTC. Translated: CASSWGVGETQYF.

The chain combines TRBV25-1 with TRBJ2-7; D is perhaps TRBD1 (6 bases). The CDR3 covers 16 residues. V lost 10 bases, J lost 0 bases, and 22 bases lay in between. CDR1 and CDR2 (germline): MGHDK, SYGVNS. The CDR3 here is CATFDGQPRSSYEQYF. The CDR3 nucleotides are TGTGCCACCTTCGACGGACAGCCCCGAAGCTCCTACGAGCAGTACTTC.

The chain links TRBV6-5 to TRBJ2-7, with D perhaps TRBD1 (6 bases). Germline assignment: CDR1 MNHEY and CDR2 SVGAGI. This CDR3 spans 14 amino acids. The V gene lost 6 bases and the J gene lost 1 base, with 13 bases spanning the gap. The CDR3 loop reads CASRPRTASYEQYF. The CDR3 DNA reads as TGTGCCAGCAGACCCCGGACAGCTTCCTACGAGCAGTACTTC.

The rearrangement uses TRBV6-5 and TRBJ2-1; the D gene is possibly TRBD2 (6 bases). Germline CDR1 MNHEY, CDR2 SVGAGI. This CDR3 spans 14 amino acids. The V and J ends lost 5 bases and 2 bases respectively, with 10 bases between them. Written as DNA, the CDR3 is TGTGCCAGCAGTGGGACTCATACCTACAATGAGCAGTTCTTC. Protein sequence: CASSGTHTYNEQFF.

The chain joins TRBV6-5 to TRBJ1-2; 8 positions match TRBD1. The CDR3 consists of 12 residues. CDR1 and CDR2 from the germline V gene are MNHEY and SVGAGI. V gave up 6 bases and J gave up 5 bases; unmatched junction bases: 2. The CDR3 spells CASRGQAYGYTF. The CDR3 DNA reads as TGTGCCAGCAGGGGACAGGCATATGGCTACACCTTC.

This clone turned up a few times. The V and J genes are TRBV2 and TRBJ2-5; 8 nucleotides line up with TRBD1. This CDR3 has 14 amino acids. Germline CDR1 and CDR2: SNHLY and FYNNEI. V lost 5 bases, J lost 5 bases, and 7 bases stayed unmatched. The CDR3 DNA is TGTGCCAGCAGTCCCGGGACAGGACGCGAGACCCAGTACTTC. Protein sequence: CASSPGTGRETQYF.

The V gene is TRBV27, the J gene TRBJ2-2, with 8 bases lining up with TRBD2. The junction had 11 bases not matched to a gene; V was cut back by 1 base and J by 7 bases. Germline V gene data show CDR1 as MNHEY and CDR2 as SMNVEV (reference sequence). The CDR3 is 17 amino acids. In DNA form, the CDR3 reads TGTGCCAGCAGTTTATATTCTGGACTAGCAGCAGGCGGGGAGCTGTTTTTT. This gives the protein CASSLYSGLAAGGELFF.

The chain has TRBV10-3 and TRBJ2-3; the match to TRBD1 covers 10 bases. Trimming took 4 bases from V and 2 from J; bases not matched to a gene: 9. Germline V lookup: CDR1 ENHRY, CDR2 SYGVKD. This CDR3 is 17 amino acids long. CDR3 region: CAISGTDRGRATDTQYF. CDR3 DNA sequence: TGTGCCATCAGTGGGACCGACAGGGGGCGGGCCACAGATACGCAGTATTTT.

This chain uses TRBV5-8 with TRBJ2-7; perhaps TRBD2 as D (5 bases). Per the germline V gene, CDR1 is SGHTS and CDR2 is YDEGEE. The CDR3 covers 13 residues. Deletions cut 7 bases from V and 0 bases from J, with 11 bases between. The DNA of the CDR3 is TGTGCCAGCGCCGGAGGACGCTCCTACGAGCAGTACTTC. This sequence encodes CASAGGRSYEQYF.

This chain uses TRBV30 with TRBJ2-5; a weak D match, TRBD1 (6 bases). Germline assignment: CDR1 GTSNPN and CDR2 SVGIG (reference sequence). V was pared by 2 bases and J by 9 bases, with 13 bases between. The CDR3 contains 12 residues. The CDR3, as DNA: TGTGCCTGGAGTTTAGGACAGTGGGCCCAGTACTTC. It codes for CAWSLGQWAQYF.

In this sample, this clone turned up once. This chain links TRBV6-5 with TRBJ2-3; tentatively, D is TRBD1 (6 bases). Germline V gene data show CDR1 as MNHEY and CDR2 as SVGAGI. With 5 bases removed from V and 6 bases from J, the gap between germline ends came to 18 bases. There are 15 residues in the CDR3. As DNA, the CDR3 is TGTGCCAGCAGTCCTAGGGCGGTTACAGGGGATACGCAGTATTTT. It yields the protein CASSPRAVTGDTQYF.

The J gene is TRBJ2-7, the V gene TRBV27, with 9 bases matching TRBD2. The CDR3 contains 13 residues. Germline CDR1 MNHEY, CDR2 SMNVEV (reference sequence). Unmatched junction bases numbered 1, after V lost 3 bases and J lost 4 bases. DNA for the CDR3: TGTGCCAGCAGTTTTCTAGCGGGGTACGAGCAGTACTTC. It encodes CASSFLAGYEQYF.

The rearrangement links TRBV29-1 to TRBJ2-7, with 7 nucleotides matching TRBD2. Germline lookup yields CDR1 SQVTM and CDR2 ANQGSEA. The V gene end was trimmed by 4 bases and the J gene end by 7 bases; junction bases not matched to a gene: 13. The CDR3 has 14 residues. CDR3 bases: TGCAGCGTTGGGGCAGGGAGGGGACGTGGAGAGCAGTACTTC. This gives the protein CSVGAGRGRGEQYF.

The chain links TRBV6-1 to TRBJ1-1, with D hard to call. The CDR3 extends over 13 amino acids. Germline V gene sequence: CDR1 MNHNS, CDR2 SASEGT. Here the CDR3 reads CAALAGIGTEAFF. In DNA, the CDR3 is TGTGCTGCCCTGGCAGGAATCGGCACTGAAGCTTTCTTT.

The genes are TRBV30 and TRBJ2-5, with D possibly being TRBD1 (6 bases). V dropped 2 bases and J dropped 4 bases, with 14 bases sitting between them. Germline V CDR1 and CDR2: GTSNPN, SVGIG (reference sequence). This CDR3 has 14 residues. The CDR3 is CAWSYDRYIETQYF. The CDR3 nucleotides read TGTGCCTGGAGTTACGACAGGTATATAGAGACCCAGTACTTC.

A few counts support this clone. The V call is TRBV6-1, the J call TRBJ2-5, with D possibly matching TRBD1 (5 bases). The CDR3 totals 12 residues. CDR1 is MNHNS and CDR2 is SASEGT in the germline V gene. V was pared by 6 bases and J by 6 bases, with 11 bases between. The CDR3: CASRYDRQTQYF. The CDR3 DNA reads TGTGCCAGCAGGTATGACAGACAGACCCAGTACTTC.

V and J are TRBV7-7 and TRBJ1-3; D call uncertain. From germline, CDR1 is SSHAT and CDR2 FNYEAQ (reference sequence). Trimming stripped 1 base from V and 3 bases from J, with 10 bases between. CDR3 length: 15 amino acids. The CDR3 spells CASSLGHGFGNTIYF. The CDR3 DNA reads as TGTGCCAGCAGCTTAGGACACGGATTTGGAAACACCATATATTTT.

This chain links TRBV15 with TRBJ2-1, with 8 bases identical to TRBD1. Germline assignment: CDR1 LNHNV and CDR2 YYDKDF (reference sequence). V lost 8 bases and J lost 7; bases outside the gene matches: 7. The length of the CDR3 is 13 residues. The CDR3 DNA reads TGTGCCACCTCACGACAGGGGAGGAATGAGCAGTTCTTC. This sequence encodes CATSRQGRNEQFF.

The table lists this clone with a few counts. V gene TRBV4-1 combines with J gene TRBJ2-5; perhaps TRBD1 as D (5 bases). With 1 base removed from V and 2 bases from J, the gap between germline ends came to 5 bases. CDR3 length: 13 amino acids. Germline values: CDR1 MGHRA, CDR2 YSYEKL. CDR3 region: CASSQGQQETQYF. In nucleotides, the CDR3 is TGCGCCAGCAGCCAAGGACAGCAAGAGACCCAGTACTTC.

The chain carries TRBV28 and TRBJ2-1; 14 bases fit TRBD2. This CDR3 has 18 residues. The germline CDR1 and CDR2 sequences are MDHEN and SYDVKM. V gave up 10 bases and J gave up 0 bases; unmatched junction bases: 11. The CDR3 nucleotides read TGTGCCACCACAGGGACTAGCGGGAGTCTTAGCTCCTACAATGAGCAGTTCTTC. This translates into CATTGTSGSLSSYNEQFF.

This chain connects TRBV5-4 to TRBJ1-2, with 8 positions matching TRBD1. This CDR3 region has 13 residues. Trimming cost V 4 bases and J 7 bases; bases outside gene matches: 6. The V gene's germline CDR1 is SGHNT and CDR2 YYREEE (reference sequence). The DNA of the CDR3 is TGTGCCAGCAGCCCAGGACAGGGATTTGGCTACACCTTC. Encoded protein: CASSPGQGFGYTF.

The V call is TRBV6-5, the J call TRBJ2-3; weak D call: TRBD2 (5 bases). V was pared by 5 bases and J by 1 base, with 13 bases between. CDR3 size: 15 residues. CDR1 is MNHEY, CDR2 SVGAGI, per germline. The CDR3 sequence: CASSPRLGGTDTQYF. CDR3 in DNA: TGTGCCAGCAGTCCTCGACTCGGGGGCACAGATACGCAGTATTTT.

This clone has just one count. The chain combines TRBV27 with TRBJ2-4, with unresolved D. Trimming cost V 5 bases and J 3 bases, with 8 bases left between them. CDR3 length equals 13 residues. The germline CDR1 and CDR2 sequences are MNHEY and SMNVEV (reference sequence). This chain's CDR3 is CASSPFSKNIQYF. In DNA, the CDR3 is TGTGCCAGCAGTCCCTTTAGCAAAAACATTCAGTACTTC.

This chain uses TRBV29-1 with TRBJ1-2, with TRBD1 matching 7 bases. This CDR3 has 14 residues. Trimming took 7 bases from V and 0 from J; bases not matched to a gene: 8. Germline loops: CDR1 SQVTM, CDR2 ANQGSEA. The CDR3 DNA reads TGCAGCGCTCAGAGGGACAGAGCTAACTATGGCTACACCTTC. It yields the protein CSAQRDRANYGYTF.

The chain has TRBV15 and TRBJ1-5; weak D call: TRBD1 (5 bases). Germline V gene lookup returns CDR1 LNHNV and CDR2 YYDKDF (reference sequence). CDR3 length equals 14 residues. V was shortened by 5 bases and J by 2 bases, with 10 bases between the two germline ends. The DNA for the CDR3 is TGTGCCACCAGCGGGCAGGGCCGCAATCAGCCCCAGCATTTT. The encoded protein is CATSGQGRNQPQHF.